A selection of T cell receptor beta chains follows, all from one sample in a study of identical twins. TCRdb processed the 5' RACE reads anew with MiXCR; each CDR3 protein has one entry. This table holds 310,000 or so distinct CDR3 sequences, more than 6.5% found once. This sample also appeared in a second study, on yellow fever vaccine responses in identical twins.

The material sequenced was memory (CD45RO+) T cells sorted from blood. These receptors originate from a young woman in good health. Both conserved end residues are part of each CDR3. A D gene is named only where the DNA matches it firmly. Size is omitted from some rows. Given values are once, few, many or a class for expanded clones.

.	.	TRBV14	TRBJ1-6	CASSQGSSAGASPLHF	TGTGCCAGCAGCCAAGGGTCGAGTGCTGGGGCTTCACCCCTCCACTTT
.	TRBD2	TRBV4-1	TRBJ2-1	CASSHGATSGSCNEQFF	TGCGCCAGCAGCCATGGAGCCACTAGCGGGAGTTGCAATGAGCAGTTCTTC
.	TRBD1	TRBV10-3	TRBJ1-1	CAISELGTDEAFF	TGTGCCATCAGTGAGCTCGGGACAGATGAAGCTTTCTTT
few	.	TRBV29-1	TRBJ2-5	CSVTHTDQETQYF	TGCAGCGTGACACACACAGACCAAGAGACCCAGTACTTC
many	TRBD1	TRBV24-1	TRBJ2-2	CATSDLPRTGSTGELFF	TGTGCCACCAGTGATTTGCCCAGGACAGGGAGTACCGGGGAGCTGTTTTTT
.	.	TRBV27	TRBJ2-1	CASSLSRTRSSYNEQFF	TGTGCCAGCAGTTTATCCAGGACACGGAGCTCCTACAATGAGCAGTTCTTC
few	.	TRBV7-2	TRBJ1-1	CASSFSHGGTEAFF	TGTGCCAGCAGCTTCTCTCATGGGGGCACTGAAGCTTTCTTT
few	.	TRBV20-1	TRBJ1-5	CSARGGNQPQHF	TGCAGTGCTAGAGGTGGCAATCAGCCCCAGCATTTT
few	.	TRBV27	TRBJ2-5	CASSGGTTETQYF	TGTGCCAGCAGTGGCGGGACGACAGAGACCCAGTACTTC
.	.	TRBV19	TRBJ2-5	CASSIAAGRQETQYF	TGTGCCAGTAGTATCGCGGCGGGGCGGCAAGAGACCCAGTACTTC
.	.	TRBV20-1	TRBJ2-1	CSARAGLREQFF	TGCAGTGCTAGAGCGGGGCTTCGAGAGCAGTTCTTC
.	TRBD1	TRBV5-1	TRBJ2-1	CASSRGQAPNEQFF	TGCGCCAGCAGCAGAGGACAGGCCCCTAATGAGCAGTTCTTC
few	.	TRBV5-6	TRBJ1-1	CASSQPGRTEAFF	TGTGCCAGCAGCCAGCCCGGGAGAACTGAAGCTTTCTTT
many	.	TRBV12-3/TRBV12-4	TRBJ2-1	CASSLWLNNEQFF	TGTGCCAGCAGCCTATGGCTGAACAATGAGCAGTTCTTC
.	.	TRBV19	TRBJ2-1	CASSINRHEQFF	TGTGCCAGTAGTATCAATAGGCATGAGCAGTTCTTC
.	.	TRBV12-5	TRBJ2-7	CASSAGGSYEQYF	TGTGCTAGTAGCGCCGGAGGGTCCTACGAGCAGTACTTC
.	.	TRBV11-2	TRBJ2-1	CASSQTTALNEQFF	TGTGCCAGCAGCCAAACTACTGCGCTCAATGAGCAGTTCTTC
few	.	TRBV5-1	TRBJ2-1	CASKAGAYNEQFF	TGCGCCAGCAAGGCGGGGGCTTACAATGAGCAGTTCTTC
.	.	TRBV3-1	TRBJ1-1	CASSQVLEGPNTEAFF	TGTGCCAGCAGCCAAGTCCTCGAGGGACCGAACACTGAAGCTTTCTTT
many	.	TRBV5-1	TRBJ2-3	CASTRMPTDTQYF	TGCGCCAGCACCCGTATGCCCACAGATACGCAGTATTTT
few	TRBD2	TRBV14	TRBJ2-3	CASSQGASGSSTDTQYF	TGTGCCAGCAGCCAAGGCGCTAGCGGCTCTAGCACAGATACGCAGTATTTT
.	TRBD1	TRBV4-2	TRBJ2-3	CASSQDLWTGAPDTQYF	TGTGCCAGCAGCCAAGATCTTTGGACAGGGGCGCCAGATACGCAGTATTTT
few	.	TRBV20-1	TRBJ1-1	CSAREGLPTNTEAFF	TGCAGTGCTAGAGAGGGCCTACCAACGAACACTGAAGCTTTCTTT
few	.	TRBV24-1	TRBJ2-2	CATRPSGGNTGELFF	TGTGCCACTAGACCCAGCGGCGGAAACACCGGGGAGCTGTTTTTT
few	TRBD2	TRBV7-9	TRBJ2-5	CASSFLAGNLGETQYF	TGTGCCAGCAGCTTCCTAGCGGGGAATCTTGGGGAGACCCAGTACTTC
many	TRBD1	TRBV5-1	TRBJ1-1	CASSLGQGATEAFF	TGCGCCAGCAGCTTGGGCCAGGGGGCCACTGAAGCTTTCTTT
.	.	TRBV11-3	TRBJ2-3	CASSKYAGAHTDTQYF	TGTGCCAGCAGCAAGTACGCCGGGGCCCACACAGATACGCAGTATTTT
many	.	TRBV6-1	TRBJ2-1	CASSEGPWGGASVGFF	TGTGCCAGCAGTGAAGGTCCCTGGGGGGGGGCCTCAGTTGGATTCTTC
many	.	TRBV4-1	TRBJ2-5	CASSQDGGTAGTQYF	TGCGCCAGCAGCCAAGATGGTGGGACCGCAGGGACCCAGTACTTC
many	.	TRBV12-3/TRBV12-4	TRBJ1-1	CASSLGGRFEAFF	TGTGCCAGCAGTTTAGGGGGACGTTTTGAAGCTTTCTTT
few	.	TRBV14	TRBJ2-2	CASSQYSDTGELFF	TGTGCCAGCAGCCAGTACAGTGACACCGGGGAGCTGTTTTTT
many	.	TRBV2	TRBJ2-1	CASRTWDSYEQFF	TGTGCCAGCAGGACGTGGGACTCCTATGAGCAGTTCTTC
many	.	TRBV5-1	TRBJ2-5	CASSELASGTQETQYF	TGCGCCAGCAGCGAGCTAGCGTCAGGAACCCAAGAGACCCAGTACTTC
many	TRBD1	TRBV7-8	TRBJ2-2	CASSLGGTGVYTGELFF	TGTGCCAGCAGCTTAGGGGGGACAGGGGTGTACACCGGGGAGCTGTTTTTT
.	.	TRBV3-1	TRBJ1-1	CASSQGQIQNTEAFF	TGTGCCAGCAGCCAAGGACAGATACAGAACACTGAAGCTTTCTTT
few	.	TRBV7-9	TRBJ1-4	CASSRTENEKLFF	TGTGCCAGCAGCAGAACAGAGAATGAAAAACTGTTTTTT
.	.	TRBV12-3/TRBV12-4	TRBJ2-2	CASTTGVYTGELFF	TGTGCCAGCACCACAGGCGTTTACACCGGGGAGCTGTTTTTT
many	.	TRBV3-1	TRBJ2-3	CASSQDTGVLRDTQYF	TGTGCCAGCAGCCAAGATACCGGAGTCCTCCGGGATACGCAGTATTTT
few	TRBD1	TRBV24-1	TRBJ2-1	CATSDARGRGIEQFF	TGTGCCACCAGTGATGCCAGGGGCAGGGGGATCGAGCAGTTCTTC
few	.	TRBV7-8	TRBJ1-1	CASSPPWVNTEAFF	TGTGCCAGCAGCCCCCCTTGGGTGAACACTGAAGCTTTCTTT
.	.	TRBV10-2	TRBJ1-1	CASRVGGTEAFF	TGCGCCAGCAGGGTTGGGGGCACTGAAGCTTTCTTT